Included here is one T cell receptor (beta chain) sequence, with context. The CDR3 covers 13 residues. V shed 5 bases and J 8 bases; nucleotides not matched to a gene: 5. The germline gives CDR1 SGHDT, CDR2 YYEEEE. Original processing methods: Amplifying reference gene primers gave estimates of nucleated cell counts. TCRdb's table, derived via immunoSEQ multiplex PCR, lists solely in-frame clones and lacks some. V, J and clone size are taken as reported in that table, and D and trimming were inferred from the DNA itself. There are about 160,000 clones in the sample; around 85% occur only once, and approximately 4% lies in the top ten. This specimen belongs to a study of blood T cell repertoires in COVID-19. Turning to the study itself: There were acute and convalescent COVID-19 samples, and they came from the United States, Italy and Spain.

The receptor was isolated from a woman in her seventies with acute or convalescent COVID-19. The V and J genes are TRBV5-6 and TRBJ2-4; 9 positions match TRBD1. Sequenced: peripheral blood. The CDR3 reads CASRYRGRDIQYF. CDR3 coding DNA: TGTGCCAGCAGATACAGGGGGCGGGACATTCAGTACTTC.